This TCR beta chain was documented in a study of control samples from healthy donors and cancer patients. The germline CDR1 and CDR2 sequences are SGHRS and YFSETQ. There are 15 residues in the CDR3. The ends lost 4 bases at V and 0 bases at J; junction bases unmatched: 7. This table comes from immunoSEQ multiplex PCR, and its TCRdb copy is limited to in-frame clones, with some not included. The sample lists around 120,000 clones; 93% were seen once. The sequence derives from a man younger than 40 in good health. Sequencing was performed on blood. This rearrangement joins TRBV5-1 to TRBJ2-7, with 7 bases that match TRBD1. The CDR3 is CASSRDSPSSYEQYF. Written as DNA, the CDR3 is TGCGCCAGCAGCAGGGACAGCCCGAGCTCCTACGAGCAGTACTTC.